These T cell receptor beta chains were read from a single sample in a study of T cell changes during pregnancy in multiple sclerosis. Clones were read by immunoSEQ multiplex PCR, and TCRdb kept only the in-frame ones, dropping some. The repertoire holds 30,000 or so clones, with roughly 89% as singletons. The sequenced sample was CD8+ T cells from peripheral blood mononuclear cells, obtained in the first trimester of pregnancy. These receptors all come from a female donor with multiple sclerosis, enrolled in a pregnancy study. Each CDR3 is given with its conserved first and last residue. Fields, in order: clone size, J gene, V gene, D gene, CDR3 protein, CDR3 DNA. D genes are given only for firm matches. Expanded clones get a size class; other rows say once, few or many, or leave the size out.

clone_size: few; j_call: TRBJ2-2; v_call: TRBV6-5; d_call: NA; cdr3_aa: CASSYGLATGELFF; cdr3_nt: TGTGCCAGCAGTTACGGGCTGGCTACCGGGGAGCTGTTTTTT
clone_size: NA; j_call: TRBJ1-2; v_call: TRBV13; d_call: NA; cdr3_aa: CASSLFGDYGYTF; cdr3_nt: TGTGCCAGCAGCTTATTCGGGGACTATGGCTACACCTTC
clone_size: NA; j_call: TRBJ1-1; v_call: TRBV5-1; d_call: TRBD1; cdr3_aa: CASSPMTGAEAFF; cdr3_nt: TGCGCCAGCAGCCCAATGACAGGGGCTGAAGCTTTCTTT
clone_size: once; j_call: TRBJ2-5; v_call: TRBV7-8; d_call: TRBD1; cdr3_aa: CASSLGQGETQYF; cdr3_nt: TGTGCCAGCAGCTTGGGACAGGGGGAGACCCAGTACTTC
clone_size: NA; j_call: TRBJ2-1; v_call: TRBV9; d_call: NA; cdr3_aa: CASSHNRDSSYNEQFF; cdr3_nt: TGTGCCAGCAGTCACAACAGGGATAGCTCCTACAATGAGCAGTTCTTC
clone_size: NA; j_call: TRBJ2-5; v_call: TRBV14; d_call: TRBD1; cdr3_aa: CASSQDRGYETQYF; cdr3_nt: TGTGCCAGCAGCCAAGACAGGGGGTATGAGACCCAGTACTTC
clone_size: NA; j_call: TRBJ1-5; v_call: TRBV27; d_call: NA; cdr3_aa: CASSFRGQPQHF; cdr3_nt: TGTGCCAGCAGTTTTAGGGGACAGCCCCAGCATTTT
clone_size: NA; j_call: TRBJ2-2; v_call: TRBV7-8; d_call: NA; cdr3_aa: CASSLEGGLKGTGELFF; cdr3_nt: TGTGCCAGCAGCTTAGAGGGAGGTCTTAAAGGGACCGGGGAGCTGTTTTTT
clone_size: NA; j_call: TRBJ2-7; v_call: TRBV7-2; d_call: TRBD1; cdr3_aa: CASSLGGQGDYEQYF; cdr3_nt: TGTGCCAGCAGCTTAGGGGGACAGGGGGACTACGAGCAGTACTTC
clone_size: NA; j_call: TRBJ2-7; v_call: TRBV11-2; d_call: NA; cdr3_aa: CASSLGGSYEQYF; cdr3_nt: TGTGCCAGCAGCTTAGGGGGCAGCTACGAGCAGTACTTC
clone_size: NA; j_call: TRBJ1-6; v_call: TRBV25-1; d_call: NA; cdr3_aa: CASRAGADNSPLHF; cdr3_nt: TGTGCCAGCAGAGCAGGGGCCGATAATTCACCCCTCCACTTT
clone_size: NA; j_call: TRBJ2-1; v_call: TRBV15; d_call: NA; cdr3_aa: CATSRSHNEQFF; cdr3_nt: TGTGCCACCAGCCGGAGCCACAATGAGCAGTTCTTC
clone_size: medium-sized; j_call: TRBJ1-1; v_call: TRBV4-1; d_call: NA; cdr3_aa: CASSQGYGSSEAFF; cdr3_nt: TGCGCCAGCAGCCAAGGGTACGGGTCGTCTGAAGCTTTCTTT
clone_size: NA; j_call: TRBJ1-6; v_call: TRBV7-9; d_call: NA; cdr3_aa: CASSASVSYNSPLHF; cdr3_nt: TGTGCCAGCAGCGCCTCGGTCTCCTATAATTCACCCCTCCACTTT
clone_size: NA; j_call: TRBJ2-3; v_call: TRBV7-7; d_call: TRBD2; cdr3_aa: CASSSGLAGGTDTQYF; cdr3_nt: TGTGCTAGCAGCTCCGGACTAGCGGGGGGCACAGATACGCAGTATTTT
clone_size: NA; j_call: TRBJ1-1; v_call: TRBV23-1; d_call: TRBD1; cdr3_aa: CSAGEQGPKRGNTEAFF; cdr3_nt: TGCTCCGCCGGAGAACAGGGGCCCAAACGGGGAAACACTGAAGCTTTCTTT
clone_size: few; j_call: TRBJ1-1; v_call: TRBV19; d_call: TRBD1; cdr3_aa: CASSAGGSYTEAFF; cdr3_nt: TGTGCCAGTAGCGCAGGGGGCAGCTACACTGAAGCTTTCTTT
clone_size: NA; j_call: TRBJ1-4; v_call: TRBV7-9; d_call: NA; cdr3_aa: CASSAIKSTEKLFF; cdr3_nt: TGTGCCAGCAGCGCGATCAAGTCCACTGAAAAACTGTTTTTT
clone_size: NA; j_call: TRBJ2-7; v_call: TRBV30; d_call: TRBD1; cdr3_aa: CAWTPGTGNSYEQYF; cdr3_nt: TGTGCCTGGACCCCCGGGACAGGGAATTCCTACGAGCAGTACTTC
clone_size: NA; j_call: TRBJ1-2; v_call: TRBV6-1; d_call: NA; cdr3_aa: CASSERGWARVYGYTF; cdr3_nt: TGTGCCAGCAGTGAAAGGGGGTGGGCCAGGGTCTATGGCTACACCTTC
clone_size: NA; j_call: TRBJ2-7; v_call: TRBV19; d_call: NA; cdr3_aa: CASRPRGFYEQYF; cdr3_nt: TGTGCCAGTAGGCCTAGGGGGTTCTACGAGCAGTACTTC
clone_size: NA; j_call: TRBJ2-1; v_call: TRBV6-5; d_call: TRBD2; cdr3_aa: CASSASGGYNEQFF; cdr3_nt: TGTGCCAGCTCTGCCAGCGGGGGGTACAATGAGCAGTTCTTC
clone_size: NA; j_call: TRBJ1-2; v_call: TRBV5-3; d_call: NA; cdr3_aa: CARRTTEHYGYTF; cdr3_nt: TGTGCCAGAAGAACGACAGAACACTATGGCTACACCTTC
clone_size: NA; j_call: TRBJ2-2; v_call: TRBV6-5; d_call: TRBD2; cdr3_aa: CASSSGGVLGELFF; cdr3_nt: TGTGCCAGCAGTTCGGGAGGGGTCCTGGGGGAGCTGTTTTTT
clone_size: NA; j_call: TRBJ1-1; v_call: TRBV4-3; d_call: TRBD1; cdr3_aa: CASSQDLGTENTEAFF; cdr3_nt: TGCGCCAGCAGCCAAGATCTCGGGACAGAGAACACTGAAGCTTTCTTT
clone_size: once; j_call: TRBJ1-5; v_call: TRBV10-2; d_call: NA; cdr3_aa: CASSEGAGAGNQPQHF; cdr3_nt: TGCGCCAGCAGTGAGGGTGCAGGGGCTGGCAATCAGCCCCAGCATTTT
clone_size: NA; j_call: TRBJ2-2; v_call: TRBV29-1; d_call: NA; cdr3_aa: CSARTDRNTGELFF; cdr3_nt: TGCAGCGCTAGAACGGACAGAAACACCGGGGAGCTGTTTTTT
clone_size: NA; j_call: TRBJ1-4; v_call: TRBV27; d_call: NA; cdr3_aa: CASSLSPNTNEKLFF; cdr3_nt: TGTGCCAGCAGTTTATCTCCGAACACAAATGAAAAACTGTTTTTT
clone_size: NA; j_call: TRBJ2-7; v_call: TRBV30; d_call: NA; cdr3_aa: CAWWDTNHSGEQYF; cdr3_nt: TGTGCCTGGTGGGACACTAACCATTCCGGGGAGCAGTACTTC
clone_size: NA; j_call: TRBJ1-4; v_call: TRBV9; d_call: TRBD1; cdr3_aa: CASSSQGQGGEKLFF; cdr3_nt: TGTGCCAGCAGCTCTCAGGGACAGGGCGGCGAAAAACTGTTTTTT
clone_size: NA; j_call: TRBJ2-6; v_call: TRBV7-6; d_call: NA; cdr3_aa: CASSQWGTASGANVLTF; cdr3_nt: TGTGCCAGCAGCCAATGGGGCACTGCCTCTGGGGCCAACGTCCTGACTTTC
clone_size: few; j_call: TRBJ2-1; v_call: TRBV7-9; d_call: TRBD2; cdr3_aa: CASSFLGSGSRYNEQFF; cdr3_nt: TGTGCCAGCAGCTTCCTGGGTAGCGGGAGTAGGTACAATGAGCAGTTCTTC
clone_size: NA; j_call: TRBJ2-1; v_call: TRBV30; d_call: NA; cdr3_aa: CAWSGGAAANEQFF; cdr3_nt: TGTGCCTGGAGTGGAGGCGCGGCAGCGAATGAGCAGTTCTTC
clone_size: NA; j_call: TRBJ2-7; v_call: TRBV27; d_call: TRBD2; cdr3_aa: CASSLLAGSEQYF; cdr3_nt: TGTGCCAGCAGTTTACTAGCGGGAAGCGAGCAGTACTTC
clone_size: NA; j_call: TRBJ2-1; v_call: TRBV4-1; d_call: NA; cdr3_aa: CASSQVGQGYNEQFF; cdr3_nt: TGCGCCAGCAGCCAAGTCGGTCAGGGCTACAATGAGCAGTTCTTC
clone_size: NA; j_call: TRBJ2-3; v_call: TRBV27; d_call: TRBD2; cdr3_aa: CASSTQLRGAGNTQYF; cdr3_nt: TGTGCCAGCAGTACCCAATTGCGGGGGGCCGGAAATACGCAGTATTTT
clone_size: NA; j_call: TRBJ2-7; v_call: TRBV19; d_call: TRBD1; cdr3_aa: CASSSGQSYEQYF; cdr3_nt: TGTGCCAGTAGTTCGGGACAGTCCTACGAGCAGTACTTC
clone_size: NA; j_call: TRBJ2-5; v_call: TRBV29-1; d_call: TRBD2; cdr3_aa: CSVHRGDQETQYF; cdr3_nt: TGCAGCGTCCACCGGGGGGACCAAGAGACCCAGTACTTC
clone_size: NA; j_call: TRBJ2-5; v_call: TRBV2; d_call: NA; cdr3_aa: CASPPGLDQETQYF; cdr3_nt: TGTGCCAGCCCCCCAGGGCTCGACCAAGAGACCCAGTACTTC
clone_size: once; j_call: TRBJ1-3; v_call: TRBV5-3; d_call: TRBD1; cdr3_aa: CARSSNRGSGNTIYF; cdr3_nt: TGTGCCAGAAGCTCAAACAGGGGTAGTGGAAACACCATATATTTT
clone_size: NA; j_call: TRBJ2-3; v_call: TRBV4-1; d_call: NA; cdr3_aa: CASSQDSTSDTQYF; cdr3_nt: TGCGCCAGCAGCCAAGATTCGACTTCAGATACGCAGTATTTT
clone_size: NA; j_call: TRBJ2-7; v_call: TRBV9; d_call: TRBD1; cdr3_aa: CASSVDRGHEQYF; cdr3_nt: TGTGCCAGCAGCGTAGATAGGGGGCATGAGCAGTACTTC
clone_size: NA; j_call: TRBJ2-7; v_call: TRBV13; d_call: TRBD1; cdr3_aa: CASSLDLGDSSYEQYF; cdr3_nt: TGTGCCAGCAGCTTAGATTTAGGGGACAGCTCCTACGAGCAGTACTTC